This T cell receptor (beta chain) was documented in a study of cytomegalovirus exposure and HLA in healthy donors. Study-wide context: An analysis done earlier identified roughly 120 million unique TCR beta sequences from around 180 million T cells.

Whole-study findings and limits: CMV serostatus was the only recorded immune exposure for donors.

As for this clone: Its antigen is not known.

Primers included in the PCR were 60 Vbeta and 13 Jbeta primers. Libraries were prepared by immunoSEQ multiplex PCR; TCRdb keeps only in-frame clonotypes and omits some of them. The sample carries 150,000 to 200,000 clones, around 84% recorded once. The germline V gene encodes CDR1 MDHEN and CDR2 SYDVKM. V gave up 4 bases and J gave up 8 bases; unmatched junction bases: 14. This CDR3 comprises 16 residues. This sequence originates from a male donor in good health and CMV-seropositive. Source material: PBMCs. V and J are TRBV28 and TRBJ1-2, with TRBD1 identical over 9 bases. The CDR3, as DNA: TGTGCCAGCAGTTGGGTAGCTCGGGGACAGGGTATGGGCTACACCTTC. This codes for CASSWVARGQGMGYTF.